The 27 T cell receptor beta chains reported below all come from one sample, sequenced in a study of blood T cells in healthy people across ages. A second PCR, run for about 7 to 11 cycles, used a sample-barcoded 5' primer plus a J-beta primer mix. TCRdb analysed the 5' RACE reads with MiXCR anew, one entry per CDR3 protein. The sample gives more than 750,000 distinct CDR3 sequences, almost 30% of which show up once; roughly a tenth is in the top ten. These data were also filed under a second study, of T cells of mothers and their children.

The sequencing sample was made of blood. These receptors were obtained from a woman between 35 and 50 years old in good health.

This chain uses TRBV7-3 with TRBJ2-5; 15 bases are a match to TRBD2. The ends lost 5 bases at V and 5 bases at J; junction bases unmatched: 6. Germline loops: CDR1 SGHTA, CDR2 FQGTGA. The CDR3 is made up of 16 amino acids. This CDR3 reads CASSPGTSGGRETQYF. For the CDR3, the DNA is TGTGCCAGCAGCCCGGGGACTAGCGGGGGGCGGGAGACCCAGTACTTC.

DNA of the CDR3: TGTGCCAGCAGTTGGAACAGGGGAAGGGGAGATACGCAGTATTTT. It is translated as CASSWNRGRGDTQYF. This chain uses TRBV6-6 with TRBJ2-3, with 7 bases fitting TRBD1. With 4 bases clipped from V and 5 bases from J, the junction kept 9 bases outside the gene matches. The CDR3 is made up of 15 amino acids. The V gene's germline CDR1 is MNHNY and CDR2 SVGAGI (reference sequence).

In the case of this clonotype: Germline is not matched at one junction end, which may reflect a read error. The J gene is TRBJ1-1, the V gene TRBV20-1, with D possibly being TRBD1 (6 bases). Germline CDR1 DFQATT, CDR2 SNEGSKA (reference sequence). The CDR3 covers 15 residues. CDR3 DNA: TGCAGTGCTAGAGTTCCGGGACATCTGAACACTGAAACTTTCTTT. The encoded protein is CSARVPGHLNTETFF.

This clonotype was recorded a few times. The gene calls are TRBV10-3 and TRBJ2-3; 8 bases agree with TRBD2. This CDR3 spans 19 amino acids. Per the germline V gene, CDR1 is ENHRY and CDR2 is SYGVKD. V lost 6 bases to trimming and J lost 0 bases; unmatched junction nucleotides: 17. The CDR3 sequence: CAIRPRVSGGGSSTDTQYF. The DNA for the CDR3 is TGTGCCATCAGACCCCGAGTGTCCGGGGGGGGCTCTAGCACAGATACGCAGTATTTT.

This clonotype was counted between two and nine times. The V gene is TRBV24-1, the J gene TRBJ2-3; TRBD2 aligns across 14 bases. V shed 0 bases and J 3 bases; nucleotides not matched to a gene: 1. Germline CDR1 reads KGHDR; CDR2 reads SFDVKD. This CDR3 has 17 amino acids. The CDR3 reads CATSDLGLAGGTDTQYF. For the CDR3, the DNA is TGTGCCACCAGTGATTTGGGACTAGCGGGAGGAACAGATACGCAGTATTTT.

This clonotype was seen a handful of times. The J gene is TRBJ2-3, the V gene TRBV21-1; the table's D gene call, TRBD1, was not cross checked with the DNA. TRBV21-1 is shown as a pseudogene. The CDR3 has 18 amino acids. CDR3 DNA: TGTGCCAGCAGCAAAGATCCCCCTGTAGGGACAGACACAGATACGCAGTATTTT. Protein: CASSKDPPVGTDTDTQYF.

This clonotype was seen many times. The CDR3 is CSVYTQGNTEAFF. CDR3 in DNA: TGCAGCGTGTACACTCAGGGAAACACTGAAGCTTTCTTT. V gene TRBV29-1 combines with J gene TRBJ1-1, with a tentative D call TRBD1 (5 bases). Trimming pared 6 bases from V and 2 bases from J, leaving 13 bases between. The CDR3 spans 13 residues. Looked up from germline, CDR1 is SQVTM and CDR2 is ANQGSEA.

This sequence joins TRBV7-9 and TRBJ2-1, with 7 bases that match TRBD1. Germline loops: CDR1 SEHNR, CDR2 FQNEAQ (reference sequence). V was clipped by 10 bases and J by 6 bases; unmatched bases: 12. The CDR3 is made up of 14 amino acids. The CDR3 loop is CATPGYRGINEQFF. The CDR3 nucleotides are TGTGCCACCCCGGGCTACAGGGGCATCAATGAGCAGTTCTTC.

The chain carries TRBV10-3 and TRBJ2-2, with TRBD1 matching over 12 bases. Per the germline V gene, CDR1 is ENHRY and CDR2 is SYGVKD. Trimming removed 6 bases from V and 6 bases from J; junction bases left unmatched: 5. The length of the CDR3 is 15 residues. As DNA, the CDR3 is TGTGCCATCAGGCCGGGACAGGGGGCGTCCGGGGAGCTGTTTTTT. The encoded protein is CAIRPGQGASGELFF.

With regard to this clonotype: An end of the junction differs from the germline gene, which may be a read error. The V gene is TRBV9, the J gene TRBJ1-2; maybe TRBD1 (6 bases). CDR3 length: 16 amino acids. Germline-derived CDR1 and CDR2 are SGDLS and YYNGEE. This CDR3 is CGSSEAQGTDGYGYTF. For the CDR3, the DNA is TGTGGCAGCAGCGAAGCACAGGGTACTGATGGCTATGGCTACACCTTC.

Comments on this clonotype: The junction differs from germline at one of its ends, possibly a read error. The chain couples TRBV15 to TRBJ2-5, with 10 bases lining up with TRBD1. This CDR3 comprises 19 residues. CDR1 and CDR2 from the germline V gene are LNHNV and YYDKDF (reference sequence). The CDR3 nucleotides read TGTGCCGCCAGCAGAGATCTGACGGTCCGGGGACAGGGGAGAGGGGAGCAGTACTTC. Translating gives CAASRDLTVRGQGRGEQYF.

About this clonotype: Germline and junction disagree at one end, which may indicate a read error. The CDR3 is CASSLSGVIRERFF. CDR3 coding DNA: TGTGCCAGCAGCTTATCAGGGGTCATAAGGGAGCGGTTTTTT. The rearrangement links TRBV7-2 to TRBJ2-2; possible D gene TRBD1, 6 bases. Germline V gene lookup returns CDR1 SGHTA and CDR2 FQGNSA. CDR3 length equals 14 residues.

A word on this clonotype: A read error may account for a junction end that differs from germline. The chain carries TRBV4-1 and TRBJ1-5; a weak D match, TRBD1 (5 bases). The CDR3 consists of 16 residues. The germline V gene has CDR1 MGHRA and CDR2 YSYEKL. CDR3 residues: CASSLRDRQSNQPQHF. In DNA, the CDR3 is TGTGCCAGCAGCCTCCGTGACAGACAGAGCAATCAGCCCCAGCATTTT.

This rearrangement joins TRBV12-3 or TRBV12-4 to TRBJ2-2, with a possible D match to TRBD2 (6 bases). V gave up 1 base and J gave up 2 bases, with 11 bases separating them. This CDR3 contains 16 residues. CDR3 sequence reads: CASSLGWGVNTGELFF. The CDR3 coding sequence is TGTGCCAGCAGTTTAGGGTGGGGGGTAAACACCGGGGAGCTGTTTTTT.

J is TRBJ2-1 and V is TRBV5-1; D possibly corresponds to TRBD1 (6 bases). CDR3 length equals 15 residues. V gave up 0 bases and J gave up 4 bases, with 11 bases separating them. Germline CDR1 is SGHRS and CDR2 is YFSETQ. CDR3 sequence reads: CASSLGQVGYNEQFF. The DNA of the CDR3 is TGCGCCAGCAGCTTGGGACAGGTTGGTTACAATGAGCAGTTCTTC.

As for this clonotype: A much larger clone differs by one base, so this may be a read error. V usage is TRBV9 and J usage is TRBJ2-7; D call uncertain. This CDR3 has 12 residues. Per the germline V gene, CDR1 is SGDLS and CDR2 is YYNGEE. Trimming left V 4 bases short and J 3 bases short, with 8 bases between. The CDR3 region has the DNA TGTGCCAGCAGCCCCAATCACTACGAGCAGTACTTC. Amino acid sequence: CASSPNHYEQYF.

Worth noting for this clonotype: The junction does not match germline at one end; this may be a read error. V is TRBV14 and J is TRBJ2-2; possibly TRBD2 for D (5 bases). The CDR3 has 13 amino acids. Germline lookup yields CDR1 SGHDN and CDR2 FVKESK. DNA of the CDR3: TGTGCCAGCAGCCAGACACTCACCGGGGAGCGGTTTTTT. Its translation: CASSQTLTGERFF.

A few counts support this clonotype. The chain combines TRBV10-3 with TRBJ1-2, with TRBD1 identical over 10 bases. The CDR3 consists of 18 residues. Germline V lookup: CDR1 ENHRY, CDR2 SYGVKD. Trimming removed 2 bases from V and 2 bases from J; junction bases left unmatched: 11. This CDR3 reads CAISEGGGMGQGNYGYTF. For the CDR3, the DNA is TGTGCCATCAGTGAGGGAGGTGGAATGGGACAGGGGAACTATGGCTACACCTTC.

This clonotype was detected many times. V is TRBV20-1 and J is TRBJ1-2; D not resolved. CDR1 is DFQATT, CDR2 SNEGSKA, per germline (reference sequence). The V end was cut by 4 bases, the J end by 6 bases, with 6 bases between. CDR3 length equals 10 residues. CDR3 region: CSATKDGYTF. CDR3 DNA: TGCAGTGCTACTAAGGATGGCTACACCTTC.

The chain combines TRBV28 with TRBJ2-1; D is uncertain. V shed 9 bases and J shed 1 base, with 19 bases lying between them. This CDR3 spans 16 amino acids. Germline CDR1 is MDHEN and CDR2 is SYDVKM. For the CDR3, the DNA is TGTGCCAGTAGGTTACCCTCAGGACCTTCCTACAATGAGCAGTTCTTC. This encodes CASRLPSGPSYNEQFF.

V gene TRBV7-6 combines with J gene TRBJ1-3, with a possible D match to TRBD1 (5 bases). V was cut by 1 base and J by 4 bases, with 14 bases left in between. The CDR3 extends over 16 amino acids. Germline CDR1 is SGHVS and CDR2 is FNYEAQ. The CDR3 spells CASSLGGDLYGNTIYF. The CDR3 DNA reads as TGTGCCAGCAGCTTAGGGGGGGATTTGTACGGAAACACCATATATTTT.

This clonotype was seen many times. The chain has TRBV7-6 and TRBJ2-1, with D hard to call. In germline, CDR1 is SGHVS, CDR2 FNYEAQ. Trimming cost V 5 bases and J 3 bases, with 14 bases left between them. The CDR3 contains 15 residues. DNA for the CDR3: TGTGCCAGCAGCCCTGACACGGGCTTCTACAATGAGCAGTTCTTC. Translating gives CASSPDTGFYNEQFF.

This clonotype was picked up many times. The chain combines TRBV5-1 with TRBJ2-1; 11 nucleotides align to TRBD2. With 2 bases clipped from V and 2 bases from J, the junction kept 3 bases outside the gene matches. The CDR3 contains 16 residues. Germline V gives CDR1 SGHRS, CDR2 YFSETQ. The DNA of the CDR3 is TGCGCCAGCAGCTTTACTAGCGGGGGAGCCTACAATGAGCAGTTCTTC. Its protein product is CASSFTSGGAYNEQFF.

This clonotype has a count of ten or more. This chain uses TRBV12-3 or TRBV12-4 with TRBJ2-6, with D possibly matching TRBD1 (5 bases). Trimming left V 3 bases short and J 3 bases short, with 15 bases between. The length of the CDR3 is 17 residues. The CDR3 bases are TGTGCCAGCAGTTTGCCCACGGGCAGGGATGGGGCCAACGTCCTGACTTTC. It codes for CASSLPTGRDGANVLTF.

This clonotype showed up just a few times. This sequence joins TRBV7-8 and TRBJ2-5; the D gene is possibly TRBD2 (6 bases). Trimming removed 1 base at V and 3 bases at J, with 15 bases between. Germline CDR1 and CDR2: SGHVS and FQNEAQ. This CDR3 contains 16 residues. CDR3 in DNA: TGTGCCAGCAGCTTAGAGCGCGGAGGGGTGGAAGAGACCCAGTACTTC. Translation: CASSLERGGVEETQYF. The variable domain in full, with the rest retrieved from reference TRBV7-8 and TRBJ2-5, is GAGVSQSPRYKVAKRGQDVALRCDPISGHVSLFWYQQALGQGPEFLTYFQNEAQLDKSGLPSDRFFAERPEGSVSTLKIQRTQQEDSAVYLCASSLERGGVEETQYFGPGTRLLVL.

In this sample, this clonotype turned up a few times. V usage is TRBV4-3 and J usage is TRBJ1-4; 11 bases fit TRBD1. Germline V CDR1 and CDR2: LGHNA, YSLEER. Trimming took 1 base from V and 6 from J; bases not matched to a gene: 10. The CDR3 length is 18 residues. In DNA, the CDR3 is TGCGCCAGCAGCCAAGCGGGACAGGGGGAGATTGAGGATGAAAAACTGTTTTTT. Protein product: CASSQAGQGEIEDEKLFF.

As for this clonotype: This may come from a read error, since a much larger clone is one base off. V usage is TRBV29-1 and J usage is TRBJ2-5; TRBD2 might be the D (6 bases). Germline values: CDR1 SQVTM, CDR2 ANQGSEA. This CDR3 has 14 amino acids. The CDR3 sequence is CGVGRGTAQETQYF. In DNA form, the CDR3 reads TGCGGCGTCGGGAGAGGGACGGCTCAAGAGACCCAGTACTTC.